Below are 5 T cell receptor beta chains sequenced from a single sample in a study of blood T cell repertoires in COVID-19. The repertoire was sequenced with immunoSEQ multiplex PCR; TCRdb's copy has only in-frame clones and lacks some. The table lists some 300,000 clones, about nine tenths of them singletons, with about 4.2% in the top ten. Sequencing input: PBMCs or T cells enriched from blood (not recorded which). These receptors were taken from a man aged 30 to 45 who had recovered from COVID-19.

The CDR3 coding sequence is TGCGCCAGCAGCCTGACTAGCGGGGGCCACATGAGGAGGAATGAGCAGTTCTTC. This codes for CASSLTSGGHMRRNEQFF. The chain links TRBV10-1 to TRBJ2-1; 12 bases line up with TRBD2. V was clipped by 6 bases and J by 7 bases; unmatched bases: 16. Germline loops: CDR1 WNHNN, CDR2 SYGVQD (reference sequence). The CDR3 has 18 residues.

The V call is TRBV27, the J call TRBJ1-4, with D possibly being TRBD1 (5 bases). This CDR3 has 18 residues. V was clipped by 3 bases and J by 7 bases, with 24 bases between them. Germline CDR1 is MNHEY and CDR2 is SMNVEV (reference sequence). In DNA form, the CDR3 reads TGTGCCAGCAGTTTGACCCCCACGACGGGGGGTCGAAGTGAAAAACTGTTTTTT. It yields the protein CASSLTPTTGGRSEKLFF. The full variable domain, rest sourced from reference TRBV27 and TRBJ1-4, is EAQVTQNPRYLITVTGKKLTVTCSQNMNHEYMSWYRQDPGLGLRQIYYSMNVEVTDKGDVPEGYKVSRKEKRNFPLILESPSPNQTSLYFCASSLTPTTGGRSEKLFFGSGTQLSVL.

V gene TRBV10-1 combines with J gene TRBJ2-3; TRBD1 is a possible D gene (5 bases). This CDR3 contains 15 residues. V gave up 3 bases and J gave up 3 bases, with 13 bases separating them. Germline V lookup: CDR1 WNHNN, CDR2 SYGVQD (reference sequence). The CDR3 protein is CASSDATARTDTQYF. CDR3 bases: TGCGCCAGCAGTGATGCGACAGCGAGGACAGATACGCAGTATTTT.

This clone was counted between two and nine times. The rearrangement uses TRBV28 and TRBJ1-2, with 8 positions matching TRBD1. Germline-derived CDR1 and CDR2 are MDHEN and SYDVKM. This CDR3 has 14 residues. Losses at the gene ends were 4 bases for V and 4 bases for J; bases not matched to a gene: 5. The CDR3 loop reads CASSSYRGSYGYTF. CDR3 DNA: TGTGCCAGCAGTTCGTACAGGGGGAGCTATGGCTACACCTTC.

V is TRBV6-5 and J is TRBJ1-2; 12 positions match TRBD1. Germline CDR1 and CDR2: MNHEY and SVGAGI. The J segment lost 6 bases and the V segment lost 6 bases, leaving 5 bases of the junction unmatched. This CDR3 contains 14 residues. CDR3 loop: CASRTGTGGDGYTF. The CDR3 region has the DNA TGTGCCAGCAGGACCGGGACAGGGGGCGATGGCTACACCTTC.